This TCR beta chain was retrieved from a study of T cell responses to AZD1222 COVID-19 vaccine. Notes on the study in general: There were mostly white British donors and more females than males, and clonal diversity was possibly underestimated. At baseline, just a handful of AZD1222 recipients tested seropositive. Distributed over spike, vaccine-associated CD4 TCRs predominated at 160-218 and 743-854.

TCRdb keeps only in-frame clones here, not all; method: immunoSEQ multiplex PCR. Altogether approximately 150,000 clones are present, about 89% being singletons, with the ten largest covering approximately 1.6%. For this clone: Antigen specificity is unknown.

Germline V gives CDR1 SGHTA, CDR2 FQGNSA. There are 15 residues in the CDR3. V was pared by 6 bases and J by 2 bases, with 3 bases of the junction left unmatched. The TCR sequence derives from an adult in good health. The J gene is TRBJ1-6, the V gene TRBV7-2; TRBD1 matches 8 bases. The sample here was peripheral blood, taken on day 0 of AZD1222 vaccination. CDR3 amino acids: CASRTGDAYNSPLHF. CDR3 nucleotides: TGTGCCAGCAGGACAGGGGATGCCTATAATTCACCCCTCCACTTT.